The 3 T cell receptor beta chains below all came from one sample that was sequenced in a study of T cell responses to AZD1222 COVID-19 vaccine. This table comes from immunoSEQ multiplex PCR, and its TCRdb copy is limited to in-frame clones, with some not included. The sample lists 15,000 to 20,000 clones, roughly 83% occurring once. The source material was peripheral blood, sampled 28 days after the second AZD1222 dose. The receptors were gathered from an adult who received the AZD1222 COVID-19 vaccine.

This sequence joins TRBV13 and TRBJ2-7; 7 positions match TRBD1. This CDR3 has 14 amino acids. The V gene end was trimmed by 2 bases and the J gene end by 7 bases; junction bases not matched to a gene: 8. Germline CDR1 and CDR2: PRHDT and FYEKMQ (reference sequence). The DNA for the CDR3 is TGTGCCAGCAGCTTAACCGAGGGGGCGAGTGAGCAGTACTTC. Residues: CASSLTEGASEQYF.

The chain employs TRBV27 and TRBJ2-7; D possibly uses TRBD1 or TRBD2 (5 bases each). The CDR3 sequence is 13 residues long. Trimming removed 8 bases at V and 5 bases at J, with 16 bases between. From germline, CDR1 is MNHEY and CDR2 SMNVEV (reference sequence). The CDR3 coding sequence is TGTGCCAGCGGCCGGGGCACGGCAAACGAGCAGTACTTC. Protein sequence: CASGRGTANEQYF.

This clone occurred once. CDR3 protein: CASSLMPLSGRGDDEQFF. The CDR3 bases are TGCGCCAGCAGCTTGATGCCCTTAAGCGGGAGGGGTGACGATGAGCAGTTCTTC. The V and J genes are TRBV5-1 and TRBJ2-1, with 10 bases fitting TRBD2. The ends lost 1 base at V and 8 bases at J; junction bases unmatched: 15. Germline-derived CDR1 and CDR2 are SGHRS and YFSETQ. The CDR3 consists of 18 residues.